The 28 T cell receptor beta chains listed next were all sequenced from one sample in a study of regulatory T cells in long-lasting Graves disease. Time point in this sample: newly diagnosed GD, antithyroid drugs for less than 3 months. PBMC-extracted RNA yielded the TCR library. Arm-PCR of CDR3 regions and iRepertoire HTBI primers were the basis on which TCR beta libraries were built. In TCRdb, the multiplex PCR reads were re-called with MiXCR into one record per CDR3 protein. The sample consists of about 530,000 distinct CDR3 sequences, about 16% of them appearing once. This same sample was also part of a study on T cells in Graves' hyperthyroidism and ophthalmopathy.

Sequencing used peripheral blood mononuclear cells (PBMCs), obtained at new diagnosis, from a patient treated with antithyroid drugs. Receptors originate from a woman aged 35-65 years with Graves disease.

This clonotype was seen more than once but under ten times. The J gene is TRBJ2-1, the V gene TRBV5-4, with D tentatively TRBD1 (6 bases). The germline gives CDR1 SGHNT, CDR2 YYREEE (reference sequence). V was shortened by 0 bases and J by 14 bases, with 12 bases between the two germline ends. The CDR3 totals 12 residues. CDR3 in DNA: TGTGCCAGCAGCTTGGGTACGGGACAAGAGTTCTTC. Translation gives CASSLGTGQEFF. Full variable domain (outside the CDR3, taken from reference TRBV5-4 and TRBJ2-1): ETGVTQSPTHLIKTRGQQVTLRCSSQSGHNTVSWYQQALGQGPQFIFQYYREEENGRGNFPPRFSGLQFPNYSSELNVNALELDDSALYLCASSLGTGQEFFGPGTRLTVL.

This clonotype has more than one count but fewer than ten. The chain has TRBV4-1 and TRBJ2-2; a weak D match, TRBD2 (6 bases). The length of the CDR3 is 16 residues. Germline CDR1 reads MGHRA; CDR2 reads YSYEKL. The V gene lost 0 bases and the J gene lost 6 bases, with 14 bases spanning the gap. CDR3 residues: CASSQDQTSLAGELFF. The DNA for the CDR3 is TGCGCCAGCAGCCAAGATCAGACTAGTCTTGCCGGGGAGCTGTTTTTT.

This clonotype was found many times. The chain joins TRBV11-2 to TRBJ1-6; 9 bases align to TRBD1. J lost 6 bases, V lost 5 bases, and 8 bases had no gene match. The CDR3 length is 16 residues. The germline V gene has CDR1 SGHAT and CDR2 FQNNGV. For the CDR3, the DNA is TGTGCCAGCAGCAGCGACAGGGGGACAATTAATTCACCCCTCCACTTT. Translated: CASSSDRGTINSPLHF. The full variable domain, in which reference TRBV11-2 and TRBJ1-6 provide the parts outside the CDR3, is EAGVAQSPRYKIIEKRQSVAFWCNPISGHATLYWYQQILGQGPKLLIQFQNNGVVDDSQLPKDRFSAERLKGVDSTLKIQPAKLEDSAVYLCASSSDRGTINSPLHFGNGTRLTVT.

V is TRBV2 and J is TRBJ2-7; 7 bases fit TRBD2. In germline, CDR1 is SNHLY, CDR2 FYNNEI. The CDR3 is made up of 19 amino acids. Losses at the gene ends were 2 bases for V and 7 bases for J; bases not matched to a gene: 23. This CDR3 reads CASSESSSGPLPPSREQYF. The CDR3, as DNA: TGTGCCAGCAGTGAATCCTCTAGCGGACCATTACCCCCCTCTCGGGAGCAGTACTTC.

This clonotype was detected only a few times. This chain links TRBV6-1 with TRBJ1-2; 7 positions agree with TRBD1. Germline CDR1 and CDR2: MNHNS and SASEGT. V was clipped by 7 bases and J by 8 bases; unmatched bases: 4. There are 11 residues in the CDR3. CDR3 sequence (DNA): TGTGCCAGCACAGGGGGACAAGGCTACACCTTC. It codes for CASTGGQGYTF.

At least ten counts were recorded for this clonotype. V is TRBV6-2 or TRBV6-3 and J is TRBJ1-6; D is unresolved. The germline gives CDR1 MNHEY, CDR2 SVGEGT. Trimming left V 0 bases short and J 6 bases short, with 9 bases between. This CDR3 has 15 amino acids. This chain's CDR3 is CASSYSDTSNSPLHF. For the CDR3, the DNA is TGTGCCAGCAGTTACTCCGACACATCTAATTCACCCCTCCACTTT.

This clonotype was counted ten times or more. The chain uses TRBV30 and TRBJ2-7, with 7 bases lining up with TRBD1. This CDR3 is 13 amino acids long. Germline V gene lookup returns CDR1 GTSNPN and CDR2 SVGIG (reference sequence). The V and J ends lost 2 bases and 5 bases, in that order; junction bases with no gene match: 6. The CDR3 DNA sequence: TGTGCCTGGAGTACTACCGGGACAGACGAGCAGTACTTC. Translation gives CAWSTTGTDEQYF.

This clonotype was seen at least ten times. CDR3 sequence reads: CASSEAHFRSGTGNQPQHF. The CDR3 DNA sequence: TGTGCCAGCAGTGAAGCTCACTTCCGATCTGGGACAGGGAATCAGCCCCAGCATTTT. V and J are TRBV6-1 and TRBJ1-5; 9 nucleotides align to TRBD1. This CDR3 comprises 19 residues. Unmatched junction bases numbered 13, after V lost 0 bases and J lost 4 bases. Per germline, CDR1 MNHNS and CDR2 SASEGT.

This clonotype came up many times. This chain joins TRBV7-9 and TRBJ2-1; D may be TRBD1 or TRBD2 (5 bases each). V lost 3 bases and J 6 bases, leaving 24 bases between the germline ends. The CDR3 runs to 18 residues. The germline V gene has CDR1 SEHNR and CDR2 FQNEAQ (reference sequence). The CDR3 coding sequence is TGTGCCAGCAGCTTTCCACCGGAACATACTTCGGGGACCAATGAGCAGTTCTTC. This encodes CASSFPPEHTSGTNEQFF.

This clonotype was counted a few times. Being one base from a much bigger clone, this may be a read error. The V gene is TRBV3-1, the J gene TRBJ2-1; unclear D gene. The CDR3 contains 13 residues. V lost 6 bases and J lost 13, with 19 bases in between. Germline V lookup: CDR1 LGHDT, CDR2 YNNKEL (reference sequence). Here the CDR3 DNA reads TGTGCCAGCAGACCCTCCCCTCCGGAGACCCAGTTCTTC. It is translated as CASRPSPPETQFF.

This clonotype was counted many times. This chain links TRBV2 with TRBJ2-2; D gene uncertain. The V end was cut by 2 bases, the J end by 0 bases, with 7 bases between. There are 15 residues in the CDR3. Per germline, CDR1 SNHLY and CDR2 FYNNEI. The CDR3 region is CASSESQPNTGELFF. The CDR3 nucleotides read TGTGCCAGCAGTGAATCTCAGCCGAACACCGGGGAGCTGTTTTTT.

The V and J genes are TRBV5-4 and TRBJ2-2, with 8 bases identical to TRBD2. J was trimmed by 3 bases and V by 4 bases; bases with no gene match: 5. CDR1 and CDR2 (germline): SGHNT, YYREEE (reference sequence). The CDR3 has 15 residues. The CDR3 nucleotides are TGTGCCAGCAGCCATGAGCGGGAGTACACCGGGGAGCTGTTTTTT. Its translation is CASSHEREYTGELFF.

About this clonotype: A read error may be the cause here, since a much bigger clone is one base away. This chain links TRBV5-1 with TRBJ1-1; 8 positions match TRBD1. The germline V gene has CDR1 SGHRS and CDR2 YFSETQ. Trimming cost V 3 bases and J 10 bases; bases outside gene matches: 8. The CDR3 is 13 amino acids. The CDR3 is CASSSGQETRAFF. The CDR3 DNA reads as TGCGCCAGCAGCTCGGGACAGGAAACCAGAGCTTTCTTT.

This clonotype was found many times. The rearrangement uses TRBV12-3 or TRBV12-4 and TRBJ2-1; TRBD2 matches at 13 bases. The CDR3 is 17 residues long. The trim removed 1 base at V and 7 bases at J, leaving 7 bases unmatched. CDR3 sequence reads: CASSLGELAGGLNEQFF. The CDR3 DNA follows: TGTGCCAGCAGTTTAGGGGAACTAGCGGGGGGGCTAAATGAGCAGTTCTTC.

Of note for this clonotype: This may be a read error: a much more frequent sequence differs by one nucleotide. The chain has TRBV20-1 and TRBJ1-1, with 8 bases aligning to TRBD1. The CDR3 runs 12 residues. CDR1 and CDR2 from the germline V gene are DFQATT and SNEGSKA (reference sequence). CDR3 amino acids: CSVNRGGTEASF. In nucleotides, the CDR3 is TGCAGTGTTAACAGGGGGGGCACTGAAGCTTCCTTT.

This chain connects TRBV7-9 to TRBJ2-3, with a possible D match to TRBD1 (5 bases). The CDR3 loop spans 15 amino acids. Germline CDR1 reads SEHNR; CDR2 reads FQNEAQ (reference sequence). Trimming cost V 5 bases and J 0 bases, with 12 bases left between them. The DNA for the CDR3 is TGTGCCAGCAGCACCGGACACGTTAGCACAGATACGCAGTATTTT. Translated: CASSTGHVSTDTQYF. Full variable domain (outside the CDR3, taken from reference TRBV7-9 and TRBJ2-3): DTGVSQNPRHKITKRGQNVTFRCDPISEHNRLYWYRQTLGQGPEFLTYFQNEAQLEKSRLLSDRFSAERPKGSFSTLEIQRTEQGDSAMYLCASSTGHVSTDTQYFGPGTRLTVL.

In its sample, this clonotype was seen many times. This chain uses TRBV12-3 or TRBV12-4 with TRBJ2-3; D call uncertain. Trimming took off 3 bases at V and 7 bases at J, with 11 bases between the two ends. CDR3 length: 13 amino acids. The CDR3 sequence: CASSLGFPNTQYF. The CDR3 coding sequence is TGTGCCAGCAGTTTGGGTTTCCCCAATACGCAGTATTTT.

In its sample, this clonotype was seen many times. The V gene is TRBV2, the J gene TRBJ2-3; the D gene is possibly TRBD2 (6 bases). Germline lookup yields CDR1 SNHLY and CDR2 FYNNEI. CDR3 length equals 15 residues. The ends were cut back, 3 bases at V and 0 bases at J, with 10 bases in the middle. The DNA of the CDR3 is TGTGCCAGCAGTGACCAGGGACTTAGCACAGATACGCAGTATTTT. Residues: CASSDQGLSTDTQYF.

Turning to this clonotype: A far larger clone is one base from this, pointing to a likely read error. Here the CDR3 reads CSALPLGGGNEQYF. The CDR3 DNA sequence: TGCAGTGCCTTACCACTTGGGGGGGGCAATGAGCAGTACTTC. This chain uses TRBV20-1 with TRBJ2-5, with D perhaps matching TRBD2 (7 bases). The CDR3 consists of 14 residues. Trimming left V 6 bases short and J 11 bases short, with 25 bases between. The germline V gene has CDR1 DFQATT and CDR2 SNEGSKA (reference sequence).

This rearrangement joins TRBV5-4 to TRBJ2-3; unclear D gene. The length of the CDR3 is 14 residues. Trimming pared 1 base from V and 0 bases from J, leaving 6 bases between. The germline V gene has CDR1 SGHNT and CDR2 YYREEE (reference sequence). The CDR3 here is CASSLTASTDTQYF. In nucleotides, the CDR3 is TGTGCCAGCAGCTTGACAGCTAGCACAGATACGCAGTATTTT.

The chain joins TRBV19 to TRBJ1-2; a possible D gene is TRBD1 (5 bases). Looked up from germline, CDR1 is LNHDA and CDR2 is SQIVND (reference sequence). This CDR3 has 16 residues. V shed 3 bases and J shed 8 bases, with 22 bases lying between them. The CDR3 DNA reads TGTGCCAGTAGTATTGGTTCGATGGGTGGGGCTGCCGGCTACACCTTC. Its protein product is CASSIGSMGGAAGYTF.

The CDR3 sequence is CASSGGGRGHYGYTF. CDR3 sequence (DNA): TGTGCCAGCAGTGGAGGGGGCAGGGGGCACTATGGCTACACCTTC. V and J are TRBV28 and TRBJ1-2, with 8 bases identical to TRBD1. V was clipped by 5 bases and J by 3 bases; unmatched bases: 8. Per germline, CDR1 MDHEN and CDR2 SYDVKM. The CDR3 is made up of 15 amino acids.

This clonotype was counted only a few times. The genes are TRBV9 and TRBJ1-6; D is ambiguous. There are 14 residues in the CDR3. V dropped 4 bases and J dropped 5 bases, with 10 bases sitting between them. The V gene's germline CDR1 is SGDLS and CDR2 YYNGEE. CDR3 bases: TGTGCCAGCAGCCCCCAACCAGATAATTCACCCCTCCACTTT. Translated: CASSPQPDNSPLHF.

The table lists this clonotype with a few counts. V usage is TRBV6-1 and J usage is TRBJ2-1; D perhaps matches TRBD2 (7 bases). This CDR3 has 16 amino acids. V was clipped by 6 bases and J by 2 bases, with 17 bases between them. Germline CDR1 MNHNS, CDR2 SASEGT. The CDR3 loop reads CASSSRGAGAYNEQFF. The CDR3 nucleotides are TGTGCCAGCAGCTCTAGGGGGGCGGGGGCCTACAATGAGCAGTTCTTC.

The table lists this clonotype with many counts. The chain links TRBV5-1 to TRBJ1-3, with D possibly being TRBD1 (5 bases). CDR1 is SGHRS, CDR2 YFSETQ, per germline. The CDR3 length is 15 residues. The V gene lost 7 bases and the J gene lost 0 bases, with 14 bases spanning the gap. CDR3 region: CASGRDATSGNTIYF. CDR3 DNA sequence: TGCGCCAGCGGCCGGGACGCAACCTCTGGAAACACCATATATTTT.

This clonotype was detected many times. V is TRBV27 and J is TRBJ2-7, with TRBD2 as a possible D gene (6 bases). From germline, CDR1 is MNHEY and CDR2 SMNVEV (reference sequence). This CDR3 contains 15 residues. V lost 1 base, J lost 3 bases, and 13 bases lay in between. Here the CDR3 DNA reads TGTGCCAGCAGTTTATACGGGGGTTTAAACTACGAGCAGTACTTC. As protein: CASSLYGGLNYEQYF.

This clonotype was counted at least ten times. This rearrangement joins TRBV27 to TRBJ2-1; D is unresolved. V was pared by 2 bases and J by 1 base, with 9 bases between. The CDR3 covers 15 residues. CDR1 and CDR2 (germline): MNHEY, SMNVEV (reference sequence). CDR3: CASSLLGSSYNEQFF. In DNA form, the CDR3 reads TGTGCCAGCAGTTTACTCGGTAGTTCCTACAATGAGCAGTTCTTC.

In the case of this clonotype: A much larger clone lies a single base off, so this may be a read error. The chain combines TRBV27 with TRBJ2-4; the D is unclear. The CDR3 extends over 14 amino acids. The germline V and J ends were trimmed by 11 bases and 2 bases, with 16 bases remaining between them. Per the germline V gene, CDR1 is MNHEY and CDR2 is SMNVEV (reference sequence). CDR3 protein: CASSPAWTKNIQYF. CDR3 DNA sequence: TGTGCCTCTTCCCCCGCTTGGACCAAAAACATTCAGTACTTC.